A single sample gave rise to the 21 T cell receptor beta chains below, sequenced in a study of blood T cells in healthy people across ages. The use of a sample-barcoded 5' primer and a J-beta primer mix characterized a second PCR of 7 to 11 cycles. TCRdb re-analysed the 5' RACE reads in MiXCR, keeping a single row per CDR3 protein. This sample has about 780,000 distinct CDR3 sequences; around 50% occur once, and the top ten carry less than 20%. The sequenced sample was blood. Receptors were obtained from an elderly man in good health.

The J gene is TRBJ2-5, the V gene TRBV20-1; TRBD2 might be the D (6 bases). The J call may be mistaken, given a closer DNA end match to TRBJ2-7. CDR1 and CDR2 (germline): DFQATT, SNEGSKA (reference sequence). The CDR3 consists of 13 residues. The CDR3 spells CSAFSGDSYEQYF. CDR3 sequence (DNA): TGCAGTGCCTTTAGCGGAGATTCCTACGAGCAGTACTTC.

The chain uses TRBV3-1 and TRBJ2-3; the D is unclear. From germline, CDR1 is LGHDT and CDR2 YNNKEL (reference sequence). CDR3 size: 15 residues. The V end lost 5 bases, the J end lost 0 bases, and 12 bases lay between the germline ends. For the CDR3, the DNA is TGTGCCAGCAGCTACGGCATTATAAGCACAGATACGCAGTATTTT. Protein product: CASSYGIISTDTQYF.

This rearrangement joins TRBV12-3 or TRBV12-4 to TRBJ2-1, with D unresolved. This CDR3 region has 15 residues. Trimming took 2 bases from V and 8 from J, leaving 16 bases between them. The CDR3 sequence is CASSLSLIGHHEQFF. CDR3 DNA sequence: TGTGCCAGCAGTTTATCCCTAATCGGGCACCATGAGCAGTTCTTC.

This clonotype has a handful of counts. CDR3: CASSSGPNGGYTF. The CDR3 nucleotides are TGCGCCAGCAGCTCGGGACCAAACGGCGGCTACACCTTC. The V gene is TRBV5-1, the J gene TRBJ1-2, with D possibly being TRBD1 (5 bases). The CDR3 consists of 13 residues. Germline CDR1 SGHRS, CDR2 YFSETQ. V lost 3 bases, J lost 8 bases, and 14 bases lay in between.

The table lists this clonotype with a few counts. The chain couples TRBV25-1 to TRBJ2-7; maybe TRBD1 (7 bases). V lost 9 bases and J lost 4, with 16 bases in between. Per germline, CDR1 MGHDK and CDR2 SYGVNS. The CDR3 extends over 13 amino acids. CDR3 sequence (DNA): TGTGCCAGTGTACCTGCAGGGGGGTACGAGCAGTACTTC. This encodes CASVPAGGYEQYF.

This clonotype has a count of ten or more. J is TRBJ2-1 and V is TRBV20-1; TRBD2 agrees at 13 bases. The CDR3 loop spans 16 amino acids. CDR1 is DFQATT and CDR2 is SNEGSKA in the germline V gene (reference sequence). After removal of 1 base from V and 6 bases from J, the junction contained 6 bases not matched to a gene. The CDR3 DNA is TGCAGTGCTAGAGGAATACTAGCGGGAGGGGTCAATGAGCAGTTCTTC. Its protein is CSARGILAGGVNEQFF.

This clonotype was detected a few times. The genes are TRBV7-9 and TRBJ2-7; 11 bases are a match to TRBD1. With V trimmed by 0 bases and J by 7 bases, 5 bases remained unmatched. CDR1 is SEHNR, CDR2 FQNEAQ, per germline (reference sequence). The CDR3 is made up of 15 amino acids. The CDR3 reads CASSLAGTGGQEQYF. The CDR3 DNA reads TGTGCCAGCAGCTTAGCCGGGACAGGGGGTCAGGAGCAGTACTTC.

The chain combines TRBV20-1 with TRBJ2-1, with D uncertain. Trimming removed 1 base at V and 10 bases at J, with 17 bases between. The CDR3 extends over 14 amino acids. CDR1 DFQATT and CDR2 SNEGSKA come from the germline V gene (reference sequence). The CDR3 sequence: CSARVPGRNYEQFF. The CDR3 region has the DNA TGCAGTGCTAGAGTCCCAGGCCGAAACTACGAGCAGTTCTTC.

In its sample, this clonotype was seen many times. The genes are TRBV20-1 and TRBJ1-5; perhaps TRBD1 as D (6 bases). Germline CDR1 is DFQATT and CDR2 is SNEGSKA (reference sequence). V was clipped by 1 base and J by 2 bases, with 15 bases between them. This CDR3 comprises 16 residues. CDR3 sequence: CSARGGRGLGNQPQHF. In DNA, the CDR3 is TGCAGTGCTAGAGGAGGCAGGGGTTTAGGCAATCAGCCCCAGCATTTT.

The CDR3 nucleotides read TGTGCCAGCATACCCGGGACAGCTCAAGAGACCCAGTACTTC. It translates to CASIPGTAQETQYF. The V gene is TRBV6-6, the J gene TRBJ2-5, with TRBD1 matching over 7 bases. Per germline, CDR1 MNHNY and CDR2 SVGAGI (reference sequence). The CDR3 has 14 residues. The V segment lost 7 bases and the J segment 2 bases; nucleotides outside the gene matches: 7.

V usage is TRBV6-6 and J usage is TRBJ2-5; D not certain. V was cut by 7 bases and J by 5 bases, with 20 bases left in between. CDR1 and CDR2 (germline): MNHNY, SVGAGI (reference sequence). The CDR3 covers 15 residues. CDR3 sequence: CASKVAPQQRETQYF. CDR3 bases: TGTGCCAGCAAGGTGGCGCCTCAGCAAAGGGAGACCCAGTACTTC.

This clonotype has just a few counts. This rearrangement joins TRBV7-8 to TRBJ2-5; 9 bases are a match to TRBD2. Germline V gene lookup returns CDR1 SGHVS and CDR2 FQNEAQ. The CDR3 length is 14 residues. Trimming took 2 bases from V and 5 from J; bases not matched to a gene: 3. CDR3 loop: CASSLNSGSETQYF. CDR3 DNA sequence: TGTGCCAGCAGCTTAAATAGCGGGAGTGAGACCCAGTACTTC.

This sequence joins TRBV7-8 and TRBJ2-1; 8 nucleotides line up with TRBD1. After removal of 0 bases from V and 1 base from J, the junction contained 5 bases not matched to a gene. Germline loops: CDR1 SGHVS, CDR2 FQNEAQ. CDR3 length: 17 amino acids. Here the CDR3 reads CASSLAFRQGSYNEQFF. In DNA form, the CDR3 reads TGTGCCAGCAGCTTAGCATTCCGACAGGGGTCCTACAATGAGCAGTTCTTC.

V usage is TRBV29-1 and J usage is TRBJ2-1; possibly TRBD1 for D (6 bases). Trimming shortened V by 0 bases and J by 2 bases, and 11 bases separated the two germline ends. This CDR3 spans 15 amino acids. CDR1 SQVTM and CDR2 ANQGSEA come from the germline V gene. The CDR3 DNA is TGCAGCGTTGAAGAGGACAGCCTAACCTACAATGAGCAGTTCTTC. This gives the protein CSVEEDSLTYNEQFF.

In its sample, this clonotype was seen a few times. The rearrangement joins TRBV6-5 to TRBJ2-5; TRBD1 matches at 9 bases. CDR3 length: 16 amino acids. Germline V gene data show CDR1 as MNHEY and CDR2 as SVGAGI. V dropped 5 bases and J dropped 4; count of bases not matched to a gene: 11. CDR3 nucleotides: TGTGCCAGCAGTCGTACTTGGACAGGGGACAGAGAGACCCAGTACTTC. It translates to CASSRTWTGDRETQYF.

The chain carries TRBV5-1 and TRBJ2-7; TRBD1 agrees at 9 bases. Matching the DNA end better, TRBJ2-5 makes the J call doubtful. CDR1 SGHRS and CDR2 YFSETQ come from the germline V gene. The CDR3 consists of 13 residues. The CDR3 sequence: CARARDREETQYF. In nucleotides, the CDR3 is TGCGCCCGCGCCCGGGACAGGGAAGAGACCCAGTACTTC.

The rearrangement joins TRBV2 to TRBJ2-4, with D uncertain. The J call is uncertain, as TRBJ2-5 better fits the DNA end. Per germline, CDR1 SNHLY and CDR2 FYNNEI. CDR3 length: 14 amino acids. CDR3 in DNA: TGTGCCAGCGGGAACGATAATATACAAGAGACCCAGTACTTC. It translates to CASGNDNIQETQYF.

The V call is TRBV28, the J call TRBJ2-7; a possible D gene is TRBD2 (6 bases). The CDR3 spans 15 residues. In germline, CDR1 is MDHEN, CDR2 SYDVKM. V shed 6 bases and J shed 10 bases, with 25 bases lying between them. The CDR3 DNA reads TGTGCCAGCAGGAACCGGGAGCAGCCTCCTACGGCCCAGTACTTC. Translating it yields CASRNREQPPTAQYF.

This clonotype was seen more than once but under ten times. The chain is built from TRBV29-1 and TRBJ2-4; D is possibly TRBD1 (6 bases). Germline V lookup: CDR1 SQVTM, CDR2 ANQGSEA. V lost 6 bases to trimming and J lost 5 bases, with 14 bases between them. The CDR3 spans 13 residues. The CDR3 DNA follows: TGCAGCGTCACCCGGGACACAGAAAACATTCAGTACTTC. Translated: CSVTRDTENIQYF.

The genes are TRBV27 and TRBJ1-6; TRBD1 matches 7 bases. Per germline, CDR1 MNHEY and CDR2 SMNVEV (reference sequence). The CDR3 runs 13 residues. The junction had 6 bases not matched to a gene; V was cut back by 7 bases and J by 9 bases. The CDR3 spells CASKIGTASPLHF. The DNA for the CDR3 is TGTGCCAGCAAAATAGGGACAGCTTCACCCCTCCACTTT.

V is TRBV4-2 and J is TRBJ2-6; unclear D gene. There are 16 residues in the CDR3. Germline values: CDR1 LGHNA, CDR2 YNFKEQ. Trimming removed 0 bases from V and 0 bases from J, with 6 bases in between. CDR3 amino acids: CASSQDRDSGANVLTF. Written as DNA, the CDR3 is TGTGCCAGCAGCCAAGATAGGGACTCTGGGGCCAACGTCCTGACTTTC.